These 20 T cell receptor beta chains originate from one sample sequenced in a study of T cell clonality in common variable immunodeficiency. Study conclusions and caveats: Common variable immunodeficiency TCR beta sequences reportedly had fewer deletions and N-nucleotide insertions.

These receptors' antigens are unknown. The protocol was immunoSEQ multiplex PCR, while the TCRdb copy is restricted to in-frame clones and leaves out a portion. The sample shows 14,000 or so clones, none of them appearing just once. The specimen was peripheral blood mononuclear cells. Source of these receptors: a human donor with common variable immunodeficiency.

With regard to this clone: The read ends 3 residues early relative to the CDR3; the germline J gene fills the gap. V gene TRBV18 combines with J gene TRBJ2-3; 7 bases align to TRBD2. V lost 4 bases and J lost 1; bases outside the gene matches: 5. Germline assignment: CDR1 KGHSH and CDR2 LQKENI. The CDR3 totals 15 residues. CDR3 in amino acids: CASSLRSGGTDTQYF. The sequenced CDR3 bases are TGTGCCAGCTCACTCCGAAGCGGGGGCACAGATACG.

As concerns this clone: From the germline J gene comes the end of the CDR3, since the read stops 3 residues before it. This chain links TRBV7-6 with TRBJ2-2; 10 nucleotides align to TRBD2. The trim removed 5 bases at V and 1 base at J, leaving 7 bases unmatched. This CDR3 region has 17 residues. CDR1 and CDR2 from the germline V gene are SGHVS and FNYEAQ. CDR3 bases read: TGTGCCAGCAGCCCTTTAGCGGGGGGCGTGAACACCGGGGAG. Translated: CASSPLAGGVNTGE. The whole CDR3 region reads CASSPLAGGVNTGELFF.

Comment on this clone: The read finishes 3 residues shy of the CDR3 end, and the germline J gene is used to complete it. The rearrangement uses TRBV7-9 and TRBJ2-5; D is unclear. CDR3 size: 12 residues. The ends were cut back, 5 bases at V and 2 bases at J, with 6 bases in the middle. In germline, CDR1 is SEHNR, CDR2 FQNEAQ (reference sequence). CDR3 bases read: TGTGCCAGCAGCCTCACTCAAGAGACC. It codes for CASSLTQET. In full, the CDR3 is CASSLTQETQYF.

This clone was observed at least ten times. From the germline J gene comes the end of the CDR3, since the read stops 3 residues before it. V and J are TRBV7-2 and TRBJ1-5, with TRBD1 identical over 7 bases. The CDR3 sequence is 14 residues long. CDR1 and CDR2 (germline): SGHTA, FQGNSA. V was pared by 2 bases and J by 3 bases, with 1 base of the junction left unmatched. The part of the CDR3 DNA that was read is TGTGCCAGCAGCTTAAGGGGGCCCAATCAGCCC. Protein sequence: CASSLRGPNQP. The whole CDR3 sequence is CASSLRGPNQPQHF.

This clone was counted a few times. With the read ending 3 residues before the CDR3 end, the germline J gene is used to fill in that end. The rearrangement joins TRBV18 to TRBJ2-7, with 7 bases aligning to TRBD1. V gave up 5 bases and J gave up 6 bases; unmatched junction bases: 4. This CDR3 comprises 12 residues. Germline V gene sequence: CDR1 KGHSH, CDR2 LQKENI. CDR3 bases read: TGTGCCAGCTCAACGGGACAGTTCGAG. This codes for CASSTGQFE. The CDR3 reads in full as CASSTGQFEQYF.

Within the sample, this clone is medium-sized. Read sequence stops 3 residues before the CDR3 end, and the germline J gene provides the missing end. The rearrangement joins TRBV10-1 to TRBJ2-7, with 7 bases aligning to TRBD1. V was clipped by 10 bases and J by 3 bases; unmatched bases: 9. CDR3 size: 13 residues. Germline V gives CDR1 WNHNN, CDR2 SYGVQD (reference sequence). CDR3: CATKTGLNYEQYF. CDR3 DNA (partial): TGCGCCACAAAGACAGGGTTGAACTACGAG.

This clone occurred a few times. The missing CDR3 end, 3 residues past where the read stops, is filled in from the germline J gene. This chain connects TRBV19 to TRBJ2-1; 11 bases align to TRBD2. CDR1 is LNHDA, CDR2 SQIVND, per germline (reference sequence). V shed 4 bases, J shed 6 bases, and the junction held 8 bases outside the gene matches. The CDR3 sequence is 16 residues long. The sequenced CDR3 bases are TGTGCCAGTAGTAACTCAACTAGCGGGAGACCCAATGAG. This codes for CASSNSTSGRPNE. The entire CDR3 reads CASSNSTSGRPNEQFF.

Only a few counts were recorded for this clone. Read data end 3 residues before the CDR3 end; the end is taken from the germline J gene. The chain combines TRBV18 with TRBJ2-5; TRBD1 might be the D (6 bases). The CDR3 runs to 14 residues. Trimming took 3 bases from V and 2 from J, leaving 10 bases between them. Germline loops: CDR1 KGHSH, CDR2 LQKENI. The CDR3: CASSPGQIQETQYF. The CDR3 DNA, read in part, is TGTGCCAGCTCACCTGGACAGATTCAAGAGACC.

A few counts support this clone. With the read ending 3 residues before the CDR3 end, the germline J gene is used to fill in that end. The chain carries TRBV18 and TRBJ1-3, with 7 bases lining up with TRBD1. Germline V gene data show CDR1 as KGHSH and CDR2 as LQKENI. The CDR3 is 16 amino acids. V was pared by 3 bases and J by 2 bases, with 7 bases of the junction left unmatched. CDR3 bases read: TGTGCCAGCTCACCGCGGGCAGGGGGGACTGGAAACACC. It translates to CASSPRAGGTGNT. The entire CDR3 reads CASSPRAGGTGNTIYF.

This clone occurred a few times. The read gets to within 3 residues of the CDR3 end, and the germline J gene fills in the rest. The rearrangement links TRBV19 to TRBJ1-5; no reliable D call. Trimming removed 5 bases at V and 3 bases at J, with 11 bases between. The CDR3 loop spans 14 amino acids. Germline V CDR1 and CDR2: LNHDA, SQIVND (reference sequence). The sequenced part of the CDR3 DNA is TGTGCCAGTAGTTCACTCACAGCCAATCAGCCC. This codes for CASSSLTANQP. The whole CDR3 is CASSSLTANQPQHF.

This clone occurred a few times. CDR3 DNA (partial): TGTGCCAGCAGGCTCCACCGGGACTCCCACTACGAG. Amino acid sequence: CASRLHRDSHYE. The complete CDR3 sequence is CASRLHRDSHYEQYF. J is TRBJ2-7 and V is TRBV7-2; D is possibly TRBD2 (6 bases). Read sequence stops 3 residues before the CDR3 end, and the germline J gene provides the missing end. CDR1 and CDR2 (germline): SGHTA, FQGNSA. CDR3 size: 15 residues. V was clipped by 6 bases and J by 3 bases, with 18 bases between them.

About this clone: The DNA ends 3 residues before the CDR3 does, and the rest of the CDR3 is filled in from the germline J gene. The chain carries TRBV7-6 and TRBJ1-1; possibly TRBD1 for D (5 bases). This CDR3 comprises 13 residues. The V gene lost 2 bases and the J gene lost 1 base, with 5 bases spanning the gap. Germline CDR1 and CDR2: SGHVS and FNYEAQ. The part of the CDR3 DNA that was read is TGTGCCAGCAGCTTAAGGGGGAACACTGAA. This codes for CASSLRGNTE. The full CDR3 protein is CASSLRGNTEAFF.

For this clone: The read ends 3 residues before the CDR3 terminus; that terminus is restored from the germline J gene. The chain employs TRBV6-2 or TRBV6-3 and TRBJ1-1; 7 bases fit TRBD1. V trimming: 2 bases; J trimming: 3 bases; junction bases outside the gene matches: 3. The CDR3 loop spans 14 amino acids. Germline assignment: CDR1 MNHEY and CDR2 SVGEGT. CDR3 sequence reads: CASSYKGAHTEAFF. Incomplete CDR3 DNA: TGTGCCAGCAGTTACAAGGGGGCCCACACTGAA.

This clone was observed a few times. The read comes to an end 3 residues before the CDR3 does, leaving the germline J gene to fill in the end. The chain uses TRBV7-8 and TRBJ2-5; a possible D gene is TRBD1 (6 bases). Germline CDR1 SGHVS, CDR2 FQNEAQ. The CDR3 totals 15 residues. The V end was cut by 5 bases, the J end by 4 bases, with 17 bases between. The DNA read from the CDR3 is TGTGCCAGCAGCGCTGTCCGGGACAACAGAGAGACC. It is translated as CASSAVRDNRET. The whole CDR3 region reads CASSAVRDNRETQYF.

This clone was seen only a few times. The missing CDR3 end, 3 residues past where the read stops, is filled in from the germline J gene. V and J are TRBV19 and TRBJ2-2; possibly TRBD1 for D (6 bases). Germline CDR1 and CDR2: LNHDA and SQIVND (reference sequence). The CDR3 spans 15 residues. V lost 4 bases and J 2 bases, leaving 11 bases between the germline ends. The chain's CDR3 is CASSNPGHNTGELFF. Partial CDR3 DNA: TGTGCCAGTAGTAACCCGGGACATAACACCGGGGAG. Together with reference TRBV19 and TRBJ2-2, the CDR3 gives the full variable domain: DGGITQSPKYLFRKEGQNVTLSCEQNLNHDAMYWYRQDPGQGLRLIYYSQIVNDFQKGDIAEGYSVSREKKESFPLTVTSAQKNPTAFYLCASSNPGHNTGELFFGEGSRLTVL.

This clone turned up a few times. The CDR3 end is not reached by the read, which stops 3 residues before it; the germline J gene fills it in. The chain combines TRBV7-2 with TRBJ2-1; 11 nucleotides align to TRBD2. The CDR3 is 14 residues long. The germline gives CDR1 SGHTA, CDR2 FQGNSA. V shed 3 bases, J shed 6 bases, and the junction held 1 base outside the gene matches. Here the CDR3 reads CASSFTSGGNEQFF. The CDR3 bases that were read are TGTGCCAGCAGCTTTACTAGCGGGGGCAATGAG.

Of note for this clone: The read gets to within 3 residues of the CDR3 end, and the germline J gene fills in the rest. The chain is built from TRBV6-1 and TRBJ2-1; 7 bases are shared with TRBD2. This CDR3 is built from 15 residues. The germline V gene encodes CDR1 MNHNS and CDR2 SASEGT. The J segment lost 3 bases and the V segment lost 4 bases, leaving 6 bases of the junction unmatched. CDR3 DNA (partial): TGTGCCAGCAGTGGGTACGCGGGGGACTACAATGAG. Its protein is CASSGYAGDYNE. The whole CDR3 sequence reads CASSGYAGDYNEQFF.

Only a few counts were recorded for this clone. CDR3 DNA (partial): TGTGCCAGCAGCGCGACAGGGAACACTGAA. Translated, it gives CASSATGNTE. The full-length CDR3 reads as CASSATGNTEAFF. The J gene is TRBJ1-1, the V gene TRBV7-9; possibly TRBD1 for D (6 bases). The read stops 3 residues short of the end of the CDR3; the missing end is completed from the germline J gene. Germline V gene sequence: CDR1 SEHNR, CDR2 FQNEAQ (reference sequence). The V end was cut by 5 bases, the J end by 1 base, with 8 bases between. The CDR3 is 13 residues long.

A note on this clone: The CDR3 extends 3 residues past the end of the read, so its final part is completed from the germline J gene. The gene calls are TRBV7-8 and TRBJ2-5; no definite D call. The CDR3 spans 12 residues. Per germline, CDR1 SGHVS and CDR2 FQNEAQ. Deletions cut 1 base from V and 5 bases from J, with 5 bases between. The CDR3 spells CASSLVSETQYF. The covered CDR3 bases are TGTGCCAGCAGCTTAGTAAGCGAGACC.

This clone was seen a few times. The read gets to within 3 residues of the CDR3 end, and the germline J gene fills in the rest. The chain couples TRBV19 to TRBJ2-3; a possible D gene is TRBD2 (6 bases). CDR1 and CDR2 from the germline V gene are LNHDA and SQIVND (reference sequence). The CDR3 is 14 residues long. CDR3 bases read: TGTGCCAGTAGTACGGGACTGCTAGCCATCTCG. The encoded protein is CASSTGLLAIS. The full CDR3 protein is CASSTGLLAISQYF.